Listed below are T cell receptor beta chains from one sample, sequenced in a study of T cell repertoires in cytomegalovirus infection. TCRdb reprocessed the reads with MiXCR, giving one entry per CDR3 protein. The data hold 360,000 or so distinct CDR3 sequences, with roughly a third observed a single time. No antigen is known for these receptors. The specimen was cultured PBMCs, collected from culture after CMV antigen stimulation. These receptors were obtained from a human donor in good health (CMV status not recorded). Some clones in this sample may be carry-over from other donors' samples. Both conserved end residues are part of each CDR3. Each record gives: CDR3 DNA, CDR3 protein, clone size, CDR3 length, V gene, J gene, D gene. D genes are given only for firm matches. Size is stated for part of the rows, as once, few or many counts, or as a class when the clone is expanded.

CDR3nt: TGTGCCAGCAGCGTAGATGGGACTAGGGACAATGAGCAGTTCTTC
CDR3aa: CASSVDGTRDNEQFF
abundance: .
len: 15
v_gene: TRBV9
j_gene: TRBJ2-1
d_gene: TRBD2

CDR3nt: TGTGCCAGCAGCTCAGAGTACTATGGCTACACCTTC
CDR3aa: CASSSEYYGYTF
abundance: few
len: 12
v_gene: TRBV7-8
j_gene: TRBJ1-2
d_gene: .

CDR3nt: TGTGCCAGCAGCTCCCGACCCACAGATACGCAGTATTTT
CDR3aa: CASSSRPTDTQYF
abundance: .
len: 13
v_gene: TRBV7-6
j_gene: TRBJ2-3
d_gene: .

CDR3nt: TGTGCCACCAGTGATACTCCCTCCGCGTCCCAGCATTTT
CDR3aa: CATSDTPSASQHF
abundance: once
len: 13
v_gene: TRBV24-1
j_gene: TRBJ1-5
d_gene: .

CDR3nt: TGCGCCAGCAGCCAATCCCCCCGCGAGACCCAGTACTTC
CDR3aa: CASSQSPRETQYF
abundance: .
len: 13
v_gene: TRBV4-1
j_gene: TRBJ2-5
d_gene: .

CDR3nt: TGTGCCAGCGGACGCCCCTCTGGGGCCAACGTCCTGACTTTC
CDR3aa: CASGRPSGANVLTF
abundance: .
len: 14
v_gene: TRBV6-8
j_gene: TRBJ2-6
d_gene: .

CDR3nt: TGTGCCAGCAGACGGAGCAGGGAAGAGACCCAGTACTTC
CDR3aa: CASRRSREETQYF
abundance: .
len: 13
v_gene: TRBV7-9
j_gene: TRBJ2-5
d_gene: .

CDR3nt: TGCGCCAGCAGCCGGGATTCGTCTTATGGCTACACCTTC
CDR3aa: CASSRDSSYGYTF
abundance: .
len: 13
v_gene: TRBV5-1
j_gene: TRBJ1-2
d_gene: .

CDR3nt: TGTGCTAGCAGCTCGAACAGGGTATTGCCTGGAAACACCATATATTTT
CDR3aa: CASSSNRVLPGNTIYF
abundance: .
len: 16
v_gene: TRBV7-9
j_gene: TRBJ1-3
d_gene: .

CDR3nt: TGTGCCAGCAGCGAAGACCGAAACTACGAGCAGTACTTC
CDR3aa: CASSEDRNYEQYF
abundance: .
len: 13
v_gene: TRBV12-3/TRBV12-4
j_gene: TRBJ2-7
d_gene: .

CDR3nt: TGTGCCAGCAGTTTTTCCTTCCGGACCGCGGGGTCCGAGCAGTACTTC
CDR3aa: CASSFSFRTAGSEQYF
abundance: .
len: 16
v_gene: TRBV5-5
j_gene: TRBJ2-7
d_gene: .

CDR3nt: TGTGCCAGCAGTTTGGGACTAGCGTTCGACGAGCAGTACTTC
CDR3aa: CASSLGLAFDEQYF
abundance: many
len: 14
v_gene: TRBV27
j_gene: TRBJ2-7
d_gene: TRBD2

CDR3nt: TGTGCCATCAGCGATCAACAGGTCACCCAGTCACCCCTCCACTTT
CDR3aa: CAISDQQVTQSPLHF
abundance: once
len: 15
v_gene: TRBV10-3
j_gene: TRBJ1-6
d_gene: .

CDR3nt: TGCAGTGCTATTAGGTTCAGTGGAAATGAGCAGTTCTTC
CDR3aa: CSAIRFSGNEQFF
abundance: .
len: 13
v_gene: TRBV20-1
j_gene: TRBJ2-1
d_gene: .